This is a list of T cell receptor beta chains from one sample in a study of technical replicates of blood from a few donors. Profiling relied on immunoSEQ multiplex PCR, and the TCRdb table lists in-frame clones only, not all of them. The sample carries around 65,000 clones, 70% to 90% recorded once. Sequenced input: PBMCs. These receptors all come from a human donor in good health. Some clones in this sample may be carry-over from other donors' samples. Both conserved end residues are part of each CDR3. Each record gives: J gene, D gene, V gene, CDR3 protein, CDR3 DNA. D genes are given only for firm matches.

TRBJ2-3	TRBD2	TRBV19	CASRKLAGSSTDTQYF	TGTGCCAGTAGAAAACTAGCGGGATCTAGCACAGATACGCAGTATTTT
TRBJ2-7	NA	TRBV4-3	CASSPDSRDLYEQYF	TGCGCCAGCAGCCCGGACAGTAGAGACCTTTACGAGCAGTACTTC
TRBJ2-4	NA	TRBV19	CASSSDLAKNIQYF	TGTGCCAGTAGTAGCGACTTAGCCAAAAACATTCAGTACTTC
TRBJ1-1	NA	TRBV10-3	CAISENSGVGFWTEAFF	TGTGCCATCAGTGAAAATTCGGGGGTAGGATTCTGGACTGAAGCTTTCTTT
TRBJ1-1	TRBD1	TRBV27	CASSLQGATEAFF	TGTGCCAGCAGTTTACAGGGGGCCACTGAAGCTTTCTTT
TRBJ1-2	NA	TRBV18	CASSPNRQIYGYTF	TGTGCCAGCTCACCCAACAGACAAATCTATGGCTACACCTTC
TRBJ2-7	TRBD2	TRBV7-9	CASTPGLAYEQYF	TGTGCCAGCACTCCGGGACTAGCCTACGAGCAGTACTTC
TRBJ1-1	NA	TRBV18	CASSPTDLAEAFF	TGTGCCAGCTCACCCACCGATCTAGCTGAAGCTTTCTTT
TRBJ1-2	NA	TRBV7-9	CASSLGGKGGYTF	TGTGCCAGCAGCTTAGGAGGGAAGGGTGGCTACACCTTC
TRBJ1-5	TRBD1	TRBV19	CASSIAGGTGYQPQHF	TGTGCCAGTAGTATCGCAGGGGGGACAGGGTATCAGCCCCAGCATTTT
TRBJ1-6	TRBD1	TRBV11-2	CASSIPTGGRSYNSPLHF	TGTGCCAGCAGCATCCCGACAGGGGGAAGATCCTATAATTCACCCCTCCACTTT
TRBJ2-3	TRBD2	TRBV2	CASRLAGTSTDTQYF	TGTGCCAGCAGATTAGCGGGTACTAGCACAGATACGCAGTATTTT
TRBJ2-5	TRBD2	TRBV12-5	CASGLAGTSGGAETQYF	TGTGCTAGTGGTTTGGCCGGGACTAGCGGGGGGGCGGAGACCCAGTACTTC
TRBJ2-3	TRBD1	TRBV30	CACQGAKTDTQYF	TGTGCCTGCCAGGGGGCTAAGACAGATACGCAGTATTTT